The 27 T cell receptor beta chains below were found in one sample sequenced in a study of vaccination effects on CD4 cells after COVID-19. Measured with immunoSEQ multiplex PCR; TCRdb has only the in-frame clones, and not every one. This sample has under 65,000 clones; around 76% occur once, and the top ten carry around 5%. Before sequencing, viral peptide pools were used by the ViraFEST assay to expand antigen-specific CD4+ T cells. Investigators separated out CD4+ T cells once around nine days of culture had passed. By PCR, the person was confirmed to have had SARS-CoV-2 infection between March and December 2020. What these receptors recognize is not known. Sequences were derived from CD4+ T cells from PBMCs cultured with HIV peptides, sampled before COVID-19 vaccination. Described subset: HIV-1 Nef peptide pool negative control/reference culture. These receptor sequences come from a human donor who had a prior SARS-CoV-2 infection.

V and J are TRBV11-2 and TRBJ2-2; TRBD1 agrees at 9 bases. The germline gives CDR1 SGHAT, CDR2 FQNNGV. The CDR3 is 16 amino acids. Trimming cost V 3 bases and J 3 bases; bases outside gene matches: 5. The DNA for the CDR3 is TGTGCCAGCAGCTTTCCGGGACAGGGCTACACCGGGGAGCTGTTTTTT. It encodes CASSFPGQGYTGELFF. Using reference TRBV11-2 and TRBJ2-2 for the parts outside the CDR3, the full variable domain is EAGVAQSPRYKIIEKRQSVAFWCNPISGHATLYWYQQILGQGPKLLIQFQNNGVVDDSQLPKDRFSAERLKGVDSTLKIQPAKLEDSAVYLCASSFPGQGYTGELFFGEGSRLTVL.

The chain links TRBV3-1 (or the pseudogene TRBV3-2) to TRBJ2-7; 15 bases line up with TRBD2. Germline CDR1 and CDR2: LGHDT and YNNKEL (reference sequence). CDR3 length: 15 amino acids. The J segment lost 9 bases and the V segment lost 4 bases, leaving 7 bases of the junction unmatched. The CDR3 DNA follows: TGTGCCAGCAGCCTAGGACTAGCGGGGGGGCAGGGGCAGTACTTC. Translation gives CASSLGLAGGQGQYF.

The V gene is TRBV6-5, the J gene TRBJ2-1, with 14 positions matching TRBD2. Trimming cost V 5 bases and J 10 bases; bases outside gene matches: 7. CDR3 length: 15 residues. Germline V lookup: CDR1 MNHEY, CDR2 SVGAGI. In DNA, the CDR3 is TGTGCCAGCAGTCTGACTAGCGGGGGGGCAGGGGAGCAGTTCTTC. This sequence encodes CASSLTSGGAGEQFF.

This clone was recorded once. The V and J genes are TRBV7-2 and TRBJ2-7; D could derive from TRBD1 or TRBD2 (6 bases each). The V and J ends lost 5 bases and 4 bases respectively, with 15 bases between them. CDR3 length equals 14 residues. Germline loops: CDR1 SGHTA, CDR2 FQGNSA. The CDR3 DNA is TGTGCCAGCAGCCCCCCCGGGGGCTTTTACGAGCAGTACTTC. This gives the protein CASSPPGGFYEQYF.

This chain joins TRBV11-1 and TRBJ2-3; a possible D gene is TRBD2 (6 bases). The V and J ends lost 4 bases and 2 bases respectively, with 13 bases between them. Per germline, CDR1 SGHAT and CDR2 FQDESV (reference sequence). The CDR3 has 15 residues. The CDR3 region has the DNA TGTGCCAGCAGCTCAACCGGGACTTCCACAGATACGCAGTATTTT. Amino acids: CASSSTGTSTDTQYF.

This clone was detected once. The chain is built from TRBV7-2 and TRBJ2-7; either TRBD1 or TRBD2 may fit D (5 bases each). Germline CDR1 is SGHTA and CDR2 is FQGNSA. V gave up 4 bases and J gave up 3 bases, with 13 bases separating them. CDR3 length: 14 residues. The CDR3: CASSSTGRDYEQYF. In nucleotides, the CDR3 is TGTGCCAGCAGCTCTACGGGACGGGACTACGAGCAGTACTTC.

The chain's CDR3 is CAWGTRVEVGEQYF. CDR3 DNA sequence: TGTGCCTGGGGCACGAGGGTGGAGGTGGGCGAGCAGTACTTC. This sequence joins TRBV30 and TRBJ2-7, with D tentatively TRBD2 (5 bases). The ends were cut back, 5 bases at V and 6 bases at J, with 20 bases in the middle. Germline values: CDR1 GTSNPN, CDR2 SVGIG (reference sequence). The CDR3 covers 14 residues.

This clone was seen a handful of times. V gene TRBV11-3 combines with J gene TRBJ1-1; D uncertain. Trimming left V 1 base short and J 3 bases short, with 12 bases between. Germline assignment: CDR1 SGHNT and CDR2 YENEEA. The CDR3 spans 15 residues. The CDR3 DNA reads TGTGCCAGCAGCTTAGGGGGATCGGGGTACACTGAAGCTTTCTTT. Its translation is CASSLGGSGYTEAFF.

This clone was counted only a few times. V gene TRBV5-1 combines with J gene TRBJ1-1, with 8 bases aligning to TRBD1. Germline CDR1 is SGHRS and CDR2 is YFSETQ. V lost 7 bases and J lost 0; bases outside the gene matches: 5. CDR3 length: 14 amino acids. The CDR3 sequence: CASCWDRMNTEAFF. CDR3 coding DNA: TGCGCCAGCTGTTGGGACAGGATGAACACTGAAGCTTTCTTT.

The V gene is TRBV19, the J gene TRBJ1-1; D perhaps matches TRBD1 (5 bases). The CDR3 is 14 residues long. Germline V gene data show CDR1 as LNHDA and CDR2 as SQIVND (reference sequence). V dropped 3 bases and J dropped 4 bases, with 12 bases sitting between them. The CDR3 coding sequence is TGTGCCAGTAGTATCTGGGGGATCGGCACTGAAGCTTTCTTT. Translating gives CASSIWGIGTEAFF.

The chain has TRBV7-8 and TRBJ2-2; D perhaps matches TRBD2 (5 bases). V lost 1 base and J 4 bases, leaving 10 bases between the germline ends. Germline V CDR1 and CDR2: SGHVS, FQNEAQ. The CDR3 consists of 15 residues. The CDR3 DNA reads as TGTGCCAGCAGCTTAGTCCCGGGATCCACCGGGGAGCTGTTTTTT. This encodes CASSLVPGSTGELFF. The whole variable domain, filled in from reference TRBV7-8 and TRBJ2-2, reads GAGVSQSPRYKVAKRGQDVALRCDPISGHVSLFWYQQALGQGPEFLTYFQNEAQLDKSGLPSDRFFAERPEGSVSTLKIQRTQQEDSAVYLCASSLVPGSTGELFFGEGSRLTVL.

The genes are TRBV11-2 and TRBJ2-2; D perhaps matches TRBD1 (6 bases). Germline loops: CDR1 SGHAT, CDR2 FQNNGV. V gave up 4 bases and J gave up 6 bases, with 15 bases separating them. The CDR3 is 15 residues long. The CDR3 DNA is TGTGCCAGCAGCTCACAGGGAAGGGGCCCCGGGGAGCTGTTTTTT. Encoded protein: CASSSQGRGPGELFF.

This chain's CDR3 is CASSAGTVRSTDTQYF. Written as DNA, the CDR3 is TGTGCCAGCAGCGCTGGGACAGTACGAAGCACAGATACGCAGTATTTT. This chain connects TRBV9 to TRBJ2-3, with 7 positions matching TRBD1. V was clipped by 3 bases and J by 0 bases; unmatched bases: 7. Germline V gene data show CDR1 as SGDLS and CDR2 as YYNGEE. This CDR3 spans 16 amino acids. Based on the CDR3 plus reference TRBV9 and TRBJ2-3, the full variable domain is DSGVTQTPKHLITATGQRVTLRCSPRSGDLSVYWYQQSLDQGLQFLIQYYNGEERAKGNILERFSAQQFPDLHSELNLSSLELGDSALYFCASSAGTVRSTDTQYFGPGTRLTVL.

This clone was detected only a few times. The V and J genes are TRBV9 and TRBJ2-1, with 13 bases that match TRBD2. CDR1 SGDLS and CDR2 YYNGEE come from the germline V gene. This CDR3 is 16 amino acids long. J was trimmed by 10 bases and V by 0 bases; bases with no gene match: 7. CDR3 sequence: CASSVELAGGGREQFF. CDR3 sequence (DNA): TGTGCCAGCAGCGTAGAACTAGCGGGAGGGGGTCGCGAGCAGTTCTTC.

Here the CDR3 reads CASSRFRTARYGYTF. In DNA, the CDR3 is TGTGCCAGCAGCCGCTTCCGGACAGCCCGCTATGGCTACACCTTC. The V gene is TRBV5-8, the J gene TRBJ1-2, with TRBD1 as a possible D gene (6 bases). The CDR3 loop spans 15 amino acids. Looked up from germline, CDR1 is SGHTS and CDR2 is YDEGEE. The V end lost 4 bases, the J end lost 4 bases, and 17 bases lay between the germline ends.

The rearrangement joins TRBV4-2 to TRBJ1-1; 10 bases map to TRBD1. The germline gives CDR1 LGHNA, CDR2 YNFKEQ. The CDR3 length is 15 residues. After removal of 4 bases from V and 4 bases from J, the junction contained 6 bases not matched to a gene. CDR3 residues: CASSPRTGGSTEAFF. The CDR3 nucleotides are TGTGCCAGCAGCCCCAGGACAGGGGGGAGCACTGAAGCTTTCTTT.

J is TRBJ2-3 and V is TRBV7-2, with 12 bases fitting TRBD2. The J segment lost 1 base and the V segment lost 5 bases, leaving 13 bases of the junction unmatched. Germline V gives CDR1 SGHTA, CDR2 FQGNSA. The CDR3 is made up of 19 amino acids. This chain's CDR3 is CASSIPSGGGVWGTDTQYF. The CDR3 DNA reads TGTGCCAGCAGCATCCCTAGCGGGGGGGGAGTTTGGGGCACAGATACGCAGTATTTT.

The rearrangement links TRBV19 to TRBJ2-1; unclear D gene. The CDR3 has 16 amino acids. Deletions cut 0 bases from V and 0 bases from J, with 9 bases between. CDR1 and CDR2 (germline): LNHDA, SQIVND (reference sequence). CDR3: CASSIDNTRSYNEQFF. The CDR3 DNA reads as TGTGCCAGTAGTATAGATAACACTCGCTCCTACAATGAGCAGTTCTTC. The entire variable domain, with the rest obtained from reference TRBV19 and TRBJ2-1, is as follows: DGGITQSPKYLFRKEGQNVTLSCEQNLNHDAMYWYRQDPGQGLRLIYYSQIVNDFQKGDIAEGYSVSREKKESFPLTVTSAQKNPTAFYLCASSIDNTRSYNEQFFGPGTRLTVL.

This clone was found a few times. The J gene is TRBJ1-1, the V gene TRBV2; D not certain. Between the trimmed V and J ends, which lost 5 bases and 7 bases, there was a span of 8 bases. Germline V lookup: CDR1 SNHLY, CDR2 FYNNEI. CDR3 length equals 11 residues. The CDR3: CASSSAGEAFF. CDR3 nucleotides: TGTGCCAGCAGTAGTGCCGGTGAAGCTTTCTTT. Combining the CDR3 with reference TRBV2 and TRBJ1-1 gives the whole variable domain EPEVTQTPSHQVTQMGQEVILRCVPISNHLYFYWYRQILGQKVEFLVSFYNNEISEKSEIFDDQFSVERPDGSNFTLKIRSTKLEDSAMYFCASSSAGEAFFGQGTRLTVV.

This chain links TRBV7-2 with TRBJ2-3, with TRBD1 matching 7 bases. Germline trimming cut 7 bases from V and 0 bases from J; bases unmatched to any gene: 7. There are 15 residues in the CDR3. Germline-derived CDR1 and CDR2 are SGHTA and FQGNSA. The CDR3 nucleotides read TGTGCCAGCAACCTCGACAGGGCAAGCACAGATACGCAGTATTTT. It codes for CASNLDRASTDTQYF.

J is TRBJ2-1 and V is TRBV27, with 9 bases identical to TRBD1. J was trimmed by 8 bases and V by 3 bases; bases with no gene match: 11. Germline CDR1 MNHEY, CDR2 SMNVEV (reference sequence). The CDR3 spans 16 residues. The CDR3 is CASSFPQGASIDEQFF. The DNA for the CDR3 is TGTGCCAGCAGTTTCCCACAGGGGGCTAGTATAGATGAGCAGTTCTTC.

V usage is TRBV9 and J usage is TRBJ1-6; the D is unclear. The germline V gene encodes CDR1 SGDLS and CDR2 YYNGEE. This CDR3 is 13 amino acids long. Trimming pared 3 bases from V and 6 bases from J, leaving 7 bases between. The CDR3 here is CASSADTNSPLHF. The CDR3 DNA is TGTGCCAGCAGCGCAGATACTAATTCACCCCTCCACTTT. Full variable domain (remainder filled in from reference TRBV9 and TRBJ1-6): DSGVTQTPKHLITATGQRVTLRCSPRSGDLSVYWYQQSLDQGLQFLIQYYNGEERAKGNILERFSAQQFPDLHSELNLSSLELGDSALYFCASSADTNSPLHFGNGTRLTVT.

V gene TRBV7-2 combines with J gene TRBJ2-1; tentatively, D is TRBD2 (6 bases). Germline V CDR1 and CDR2: SGHTA, FQGNSA. The CDR3 consists of 15 residues. With 3 bases removed from V and 5 bases from J, the gap between germline ends came to 14 bases. The CDR3 loop reads CASSFWDSTNNEQFF. The DNA for the CDR3 is TGTGCCAGCAGCTTTTGGGACTCGACGAACAATGAGCAGTTCTTC.

Notes on this clone: In the same sample, other DNA sequences code for this CDR3. This rearrangement joins TRBV5-1 to TRBJ2-3, with 8 bases identical to TRBD2. CDR3 length: 16 residues. CDR1 and CDR2 (germline): SGHRS, YFSETQ. V shed 0 bases, J shed 1 base, and the junction held 4 bases outside the gene matches. CDR3 bases: TGCGCCAGCAGCTTGGGTGGGACTAGAGGCACAGATACGCAGTATTTT. The encoded protein is CASSLGGTRGTDTQYF.

The chain recombines TRBV7-6 with TRBJ2-1; 9 positions match TRBD2. The CDR3 is 15 residues long. Germline lookup yields CDR1 SGHVS and CDR2 FNYEAQ. V lost 5 bases and J lost 9; bases outside the gene matches: 11. CDR3 in DNA: TGTGCCAGCAGCCCATTAGCGGGGGTGTCAATTGAGCAGTTCTTC. This translates into CASSPLAGVSIEQFF.

The chain is built from TRBV10-3 and TRBJ1-2, with TRBD1 matching 11 bases. This CDR3 comprises 18 residues. After removal of 5 bases from V and 0 bases from J, the junction contained 11 bases not matched to a gene. CDR1 is ENHRY and CDR2 is SYGVKD in the germline V gene. CDR3 sequence reads: CAISSRPGTGGSNYGYTF. Written as DNA, the CDR3 is TGTGCCATCAGTAGCCGGCCGGGGACAGGGGGTTCTAACTATGGCTACACCTTC.

The chain is built from TRBV5-8 and TRBJ2-1; perhaps TRBD2 as D (7 bases). The V gene lost 0 bases and the J gene lost 7 bases, with 17 bases spanning the gap. The CDR3 spans 16 residues. The germline gives CDR1 SGHTS, CDR2 YDEGEE. The CDR3 sequence: CASSLGSFRGANEQFF. The CDR3 DNA follows: TGTGCCAGCAGCTTGGGGTCATTTCGGGGGGCGAATGAGCAGTTCTTC.